This TCR beta chain was obtained from a study of spatial heterogeneity in lung cancer. For the study at large: The study consistently detected more beta-chain than alpha-chain sequences. Study-wide findings and caveats: Tracking of tumor mutation counts was seen in expanded intratumoral alpha and beta TCR counts.

Specified time point: sample taken at primary tumor resection. The donors comprised 60 to 80 untreated early-stage non-small cell lung cancer patients. Unsorted samples of tumor, nontumor lung or frozen PBMC had their whole RNA sequenced. J was trimmed by 5 bases and V by 4 bases; bases with no gene match: 12. Per germline, CDR1 SGHDT and CDR2 YYEEEE. CDR3 length equals 16 residues. By share, this clonotype ranks as medium-sized. The target antigen is unknown. Each TCR cDNA molecule carried a unique molecular identifier. TCRdb independently ran MiXCR on the 5' RACE reads; one entry per CDR3 protein. This table has just under 1,500 distinct CDR3 sequences, 20% to 30% appearing once.

This specimen was lung tumor tissue, taken at surgery. The TCR was taken from a female donor with early-stage non-small cell lung cancer. The rearrangement joins TRBV5-6 to TRBJ2-7, with 10 positions matching TRBD2. The CDR3, as DNA: TGTGCCAGCAGCATAACCGGGACTAGCGATATGGACGAGCAGTACGTC. Translated: CASSITGTSDMDEQYV.